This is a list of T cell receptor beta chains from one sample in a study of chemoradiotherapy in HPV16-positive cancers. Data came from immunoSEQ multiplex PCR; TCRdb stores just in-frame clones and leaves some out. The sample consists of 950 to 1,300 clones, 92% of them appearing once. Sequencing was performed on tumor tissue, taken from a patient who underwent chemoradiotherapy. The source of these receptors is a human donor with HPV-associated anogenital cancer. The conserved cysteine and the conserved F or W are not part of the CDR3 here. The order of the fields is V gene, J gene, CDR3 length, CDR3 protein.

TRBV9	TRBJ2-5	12	ASSGQGVLETQY
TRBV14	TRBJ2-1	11	ASTSTGWDEQF
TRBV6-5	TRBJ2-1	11	ASSYSGANEQF
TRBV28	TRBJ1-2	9	ASGYNHGYT
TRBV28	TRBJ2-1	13	ASNSGTGGWNEQF
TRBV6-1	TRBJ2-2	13	ASRGLAGVTGELF
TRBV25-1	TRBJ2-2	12	ASSEFRDTGELF
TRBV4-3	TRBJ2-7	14	ASSQEWPGGSYEQY
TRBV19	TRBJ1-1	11	ASSIEGNTEAF
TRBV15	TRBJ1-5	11	ATSRGVAQPQH
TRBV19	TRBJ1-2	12	ASSMGQGAGGYT
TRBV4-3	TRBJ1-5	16	ASSLSPWDSESEGPQH
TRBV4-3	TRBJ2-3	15	ASSQDWTSGGADTQY
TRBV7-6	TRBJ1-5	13	ASSLGRVGGQPQH
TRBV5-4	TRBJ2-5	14	ASSLDSRGGIETQY
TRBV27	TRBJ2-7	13	ASSFSGTGGFEQY
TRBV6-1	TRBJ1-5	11	ASSMAVDQPQH
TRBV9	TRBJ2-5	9	ASSEGGPQY